Listed below are T cell receptor beta chains from one sample, sequenced in a study of T-cell reconstitution after alpha-beta-depleted transplantation in children. TCRdb used MiXCR to reprocess the PCR reads, holding one entry per CDR3 protein. Here the sample spans approximately 340,000 distinct CDR3 sequences, 10% being singletons. The sample here was PBMCs from the stem cell graft donor, taken from the stem cell graft. The receptor set was obtained from a human donor who donated a stem cell graft to a child with acute lymphoblastic leukemia. CDR3s leave out the opening cysteine and the closing phenylalanine or tryptophan. The D gene is left open where the match is weak.

j_call	v_call	d_call	cdr3_aa
TRBJ2-1	TRBV6-2/TRBV6-3	-	ASSYSRAPKQF
TRBJ2-2	TRBV2	-	ASRLGLANTGELF
TRBJ2-5	TRBV24-1	TRBD2	ATSDGRLAGGSETQY
TRBJ2-5	TRBV14	-	ASSQLLGPQETQY
TRBJ1-4	TRBV5-1	-	ASSGWTATNEKLF
TRBJ2-7	TRBV19	-	ASSISGAGGFYEQY
TRBJ1-2	TRBV29-1	-	SVIIPSSYGYT
TRBJ2-1	TRBV20-1	-	SAYRVSYNEQF
TRBJ2-1	TRBV29-1	TRBD2	SVEQTGTSNNEQF
TRBJ2-7	TRBV6-1	TRBD2	ASSPTLAGSTYEQY
TRBJ2-2	TRBV19	TRBD1	ASSITGGVGTGELF
TRBJ1-2	TRBV7-9	TRBD1	ASSQTPATGADYGYT
TRBJ2-7	TRBV4-2	TRBD2	ASSPREGTYEQY
TRBJ1-6	TRBV12-3/TRBV12-4	-	ASSSTGQRNSPLH
TRBJ2-5	TRBV5-6	-	ASSLDETQY
TRBJ2-6	TRBV12-3/TRBV12-4	-	ASSLRGAGANVLT
TRBJ1-1	TRBV25-1	-	ASSESRGNTEAF
TRBJ2-7	TRBV7-6	TRBD1	ASSSLQGVTSHEQY
TRBJ1-1	TRBV12-3/TRBV12-4	-	ASSIRGIPGEAF
TRBJ2-6	TRBV7-2	-	ASSLGAGVLTNVLT